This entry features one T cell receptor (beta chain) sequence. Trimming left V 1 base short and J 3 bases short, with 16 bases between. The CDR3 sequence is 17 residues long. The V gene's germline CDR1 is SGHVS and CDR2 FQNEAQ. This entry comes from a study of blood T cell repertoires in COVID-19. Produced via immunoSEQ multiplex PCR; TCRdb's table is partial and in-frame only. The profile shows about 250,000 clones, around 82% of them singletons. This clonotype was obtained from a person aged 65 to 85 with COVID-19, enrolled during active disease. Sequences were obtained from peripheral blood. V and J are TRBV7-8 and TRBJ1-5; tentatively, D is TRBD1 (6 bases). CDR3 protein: CASSLEYRVGNNQPQHF. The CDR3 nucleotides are TGTGCCAGCAGCTTAGAATACAGGGTAGGAAACAATCAGCCCCAGCATTTT.